A single sample is the source of the 19 T cell receptor beta chains below, sequenced in a study of CD8 T cells in ankylosing spondylitis. General study points: The study identified a TCR beta motif of roughly eight highly homologous variants that appeared characteristic of ankylosing spondylitis blood.

Antigens of these TCRs are unknown. Using its own MiXCR run on the 5' RACE reads, TCRdb lists one record per CDR3 protein. This table has some 800,000 distinct CDR3 sequences, approximately 10% appearing once. The specimen sequenced was blood, either unsorted or a sorted T cell fraction (not recorded which). All receptors come from a male donor with ankylosing spondylitis.

A few counts support this clonotype. The rearrangement links TRBV20-1 to TRBJ2-5; D unclear. This CDR3 comprises 15 residues. The V end was cut by 1 base, the J end by 0 bases, with 12 bases between. CDR1 is DFQATT and CDR2 is SNEGSKA in the germline V gene (reference sequence). The CDR3 DNA reads as TGCAGTGCTAGAGTTTCAGCGTGGTACCAAGAGACCCAGTACTTC. It yields the protein CSARVSAWYQETQYF.

This clonotype appeared a few times. The V call is TRBV5-1, the J call TRBJ1-1; TRBD1 might be the D (6 bases). The CDR3 length is 15 residues. Germline loops: CDR1 SGHRS, CDR2 YFSETQ. The V end was cut by 4 bases, the J end by 11 bases, with 24 bases between. CDR3 sequence reads: CASSQGSGGARTAFF. The DNA for the CDR3 is TGCGCCAGCAGCCAAGGTTCGGGGGGCGCTAGGACGGCTTTCTTT.

At least ten counts were recorded for this clonotype. V is TRBV29-1 and J is TRBJ2-5, with D possibly TRBD1 on 6 matching bases. This CDR3 has 14 residues. Germline V lookup: CDR1 SQVTM, CDR2 ANQGSEA. Here the CDR3 reads CSSLRDNYQETQYF. As DNA, the CDR3 is TGCAGTTCGCTCCGGGACAATTACCAAGAGACCCAGTACTTC. Full variable domain (outside the CDR3, taken from reference TRBV29-1 and TRBJ2-5): SAVISQKPSRDICQRGTSLTIQCQVDSQVTMMFWYRQQPGQSLTLIATANQGSEATYESGFVIDKFPISRPNLTFSTLTVSNMSPEDSSIYLCSSLRDNYQETQYFGPGTRLLVL.

About this clonotype: A much more abundant neighbour one base away suggests this may be a read error. This chain joins TRBV5-1 and TRBJ2-2, with D uncertain. Germline CDR1 reads SGHRS; CDR2 reads YFSETQ. The CDR3 has 16 amino acids. V was pared by 6 bases and J by 3 bases, with 18 bases between. CDR3 in DNA: TGCGCCAGCACACCTAATAAGGGCTCGGACACCGGGGAGCTGTTTTTT. Translation: CASTPNKGSDTGELFF.

CDR3 bases: TGCGCCAGCAGCTTGACCGCGGCGGACAGGGAGGTCGGTGGCTACACCTTC. The encoded protein is CASSLTAADREVGGYTF. The chain joins TRBV5-1 to TRBJ1-2; TRBD1 agrees at 8 bases. Trimming took 1 base from V and 7 from J; bases not matched to a gene: 15. Per the germline V gene, CDR1 is SGHRS and CDR2 is YFSETQ. The CDR3 is 17 amino acids. Supplemented by reference TRBV5-1 and TRBJ1-2, the full variable domain reads KAGVTQTPRYLIKTRGQQVTLSCSPISGHRSVSWYQQTPGQGLQFLFEYFSETQRNKGNFPGRFSGRQFSNSRSEMNVSTLELGDSALYLCASSLTAADREVGGYTFGSGTRLTVV.

There are many counts of this clonotype. The chain couples TRBV4-3 to TRBJ2-5; tentatively, D is TRBD2 (5 bases). This CDR3 spans 16 amino acids. CDR1 and CDR2 from the germline V gene are LGHNA and YSLEER. Trimming shortened V by 0 bases and J by 4 bases, and 15 bases separated the two germline ends. The CDR3 protein is CASSQDSARSGETQYF. The CDR3 nucleotides read TGCGCCAGCAGCCAAGATAGCGCGAGGTCGGGAGAGACCCAGTACTTC.

This chain joins TRBV20-1 and TRBJ2-3; TRBD2 agrees at 8 bases. Per the germline V gene, CDR1 is DFQATT and CDR2 is SNEGSKA (reference sequence). The CDR3 length is 14 residues. Trimming took 4 bases from V and 1 from J; bases not matched to a gene: 4. This chain's CDR3 is CSATDSGGTDTQYF. DNA for the CDR3: TGCAGTGCTACGGATAGCGGGGGCACAGATACGCAGTATTTT.

This chain links TRBV10-3 with TRBJ2-4; D gene unclear. V was cut by 11 bases and J by 6 bases, with 20 bases left in between. The CDR3 sequence is 14 residues long. Germline V lookup: CDR1 ENHRY, CDR2 SYGVKD. For the CDR3, the DNA is TGTGCCGTCTTCCGAGCCTCCACTTTAAACATTCAGTACTTC. Residues: CAVFRASTLNIQYF.

The chain carries TRBV7-2 and TRBJ2-2; D gene unclear. There are 16 residues in the CDR3. V was shortened by 5 bases and J by 1 base, with 14 bases between the two germline ends. CDR1 is SGHTA and CDR2 is FQGNSA in the germline V gene. CDR3 DNA: TGTGCCAGCAGCCGGCTTTACCCGGGGAACACCGGGGAGCTGTTTTTT. Protein: CASSRLYPGNTGELFF.

Of note for this clonotype: Its ends do not fully match the called genes, so a read error is possible. The rearrangement joins TRBV18 to TRBJ2-1, with 9 bases matching TRBD1. Germline loops: CDR1 KGHSH, CDR2 LQKENI. CDR3 length: 15 amino acids. The CDR3 is CDSSPRTGALDEQFF. CDR3 DNA sequence: TGTGACAGCTCACCACGGACAGGGGCTCTAGATGAGCAGTTCTTC.

This clonotype has a handful of counts. This chain uses TRBV18 with TRBJ2-2; no reliable D call. Germline V lookup: CDR1 KGHSH, CDR2 LQKENI. The CDR3 is 14 residues long. V gave up 4 bases and J gave up 2 bases, with 8 bases separating them. The CDR3 loop is CASSLTTNTGELFF. DNA of the CDR3: TGTGCCAGCTCACTTACCACCAACACCGGGGAGCTGTTTTTT.

The chain carries TRBV7-9 and TRBJ1-2; possible D gene TRBD1, 6 bases. The V gene lost 5 bases and the J gene lost 8 bases, with 21 bases spanning the gap. Germline CDR1 is SEHNR and CDR2 is FQNEAQ (reference sequence). The CDR3 contains 15 residues. The CDR3 loop reads CASSNSAGQGSGYTF. The CDR3 DNA is TGTGCCAGCAGCAACAGTGCGGGGCAGGGGAGCGGCTACACCTTC.

This rearrangement joins TRBV7-2 to TRBJ1-2; 7 nucleotides align to TRBD1. Germline-derived CDR1 and CDR2 are SGHTA and FQGNSA. After removal of 8 bases from V and 6 bases from J, the junction contained 9 bases not matched to a gene. This CDR3 has 13 amino acids. CDR3: CASPVRGFNGYTF. As DNA, the CDR3 is TGTGCCAGCCCAGTCAGGGGGTTTAATGGCTACACCTTC.

The genes are TRBV5-5 and TRBJ2-7, with 8 bases that match TRBD1. The J segment lost 7 bases and the V segment lost 5 bases, leaving 8 bases of the junction unmatched. Germline CDR1 SGHKS, CDR2 YYEKEE (reference sequence). This CDR3 has 13 amino acids. The CDR3 spells CASSSQGAREQYF. CDR3 DNA sequence: TGTGCCAGCAGTTCTCAGGGGGCCAGGGAGCAGTACTTC.

This clonotype came up many times. The chain uses TRBV10-3 and TRBJ1-2; D is unresolved. The CDR3 length is 11 residues. The germline gives CDR1 ENHRY, CDR2 SYGVKD. The V gene lost 4 bases and the J gene lost 5 bases, with 5 bases spanning the gap. This CDR3 reads CAISAAYGYTF. Here the CDR3 DNA reads TGTGCCATCAGTGCGGCGTATGGCTACACCTTC.

This clonotype appeared many times. J is TRBJ1-5 and V is TRBV4-3, with 8 nucleotides matching TRBD1. CDR1 LGHNA and CDR2 YSLEER come from the germline V gene. The V gene end was trimmed by 0 bases and the J gene end by 5 bases; junction bases not matched to a gene: 9. The CDR3 runs to 17 residues. The CDR3: CASSQDGYWTGYQPQHF. The CDR3 DNA is TGCGCCAGCAGCCAAGATGGTTATTGGACAGGGTATCAGCCCCAGCATTTT.

The J gene is TRBJ2-1, the V gene TRBV7-2, with a tentative D call TRBD1 (5 bases). Looked up from germline, CDR1 is SGHTA and CDR2 is FQGNSA. This CDR3 has 13 residues. Trimming pared 2 bases from V and 9 bases from J, leaving 11 bases between. The CDR3 DNA reads as TGTGCCAGCAGCTTATTTAGACAGAGTGAGCAGTTCTTC. This gives the protein CASSLFRQSEQFF.

V and J are TRBV20-1 and TRBJ2-1; D is tentatively TRBD1 or TRBD2 (5 bases each). There are 13 residues in the CDR3. V was cut by 3 bases and J by 4 bases, with 10 bases left in between. Germline lookup yields CDR1 DFQATT and CDR2 SNEGSKA (reference sequence). As DNA, the CDR3 is TGCAGTGCTAGGTTGGGGGTTTACAATGAGCAGTTCTTC. Its protein product is CSARLGVYNEQFF.

This clonotype was counted ten times or more. The chain employs TRBV7-2 and TRBJ2-7, with D unclear. The CDR3 has 13 amino acids. V was pared by 7 bases and J by 0 bases, with 10 bases between. Germline loops: CDR1 SGHTA, CDR2 FQGNSA. The CDR3 protein is CASTRTDSYEQYF. DNA for the CDR3: TGTGCCAGCACCAGGACGGACTCCTACGAGCAGTACTTC.